This T cell receptor (beta chain) emerged from a study of T cell repertoires in cytomegalovirus infection. Overall study context: CMV epitopes that were recently identified and HLA-C-restricted were used alongside well-studied HLA-B-restricted ones. Public TCR beta signatures were indicative of both CMV infection and a matching HLA type. General observations from the study: Carriers of CMV plus the relevant HLA were identified by cumulative public TCR beta family frequency. The study found HLA-C-restricted CMV-specific TCR beta clonotypes dominating the ex vivo response.

In this sample, this clonotype turned up a few times. Its antigen is still unknown. TCRdb ran MiXCR on the reads and lists one entry per CDR3 protein. The table includes around 900,000 distinct CDR3 sequences, roughly 31% detected once. The source of this sequence is a human donor in good health (CMV status not recorded). Some clones in this sample may be carry-over from other donors' samples. Source: cultured CD8+ T cells from PBMCs, taken from culture after CMV antigen stimulation.

CDR3 bases: TGTGCCAGCAGCTTAGCGGGGGGCGGTATTGAGCAGTTCTTC. This encodes CASSLAGGGIEQFF. This chain connects TRBV7-9 to TRBJ2-1; the D gene could be TRBD1 or TRBD2 (6 bases each). Trimming removed 0 bases from V and 9 bases from J, with 12 bases in between. This CDR3 contains 14 residues. Germline V CDR1 and CDR2: SEHNR, FQNEAQ (reference sequence).